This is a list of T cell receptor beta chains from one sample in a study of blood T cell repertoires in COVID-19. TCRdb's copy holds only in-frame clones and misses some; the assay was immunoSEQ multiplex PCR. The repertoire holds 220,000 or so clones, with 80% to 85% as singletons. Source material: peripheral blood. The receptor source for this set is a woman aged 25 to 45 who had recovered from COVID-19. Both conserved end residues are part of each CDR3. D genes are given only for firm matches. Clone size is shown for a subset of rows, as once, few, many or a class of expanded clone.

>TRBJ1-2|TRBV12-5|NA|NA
TGTGCTAGTGGTCATTCCTCAGGGGCCTATGGCTACACCTTC
CASGHSSGAYGYTF
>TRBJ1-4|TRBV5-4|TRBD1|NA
TGTGCCAGCAGCTCCGGACAGGGACATAATGAAAAACTGTTTTTT
CASSSGQGHNEKLFF
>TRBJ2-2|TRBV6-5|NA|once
TGTGCCAGCAGCCCCAGACACGTCCCCACCGGGGAGCTGTTTTTT
CASSPRHVPTGELFF
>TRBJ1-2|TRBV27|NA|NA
TGTGCCAGCAGTTATGGTCTCGGAGATGGCTACACCTTC
CASSYGLGDGYTF
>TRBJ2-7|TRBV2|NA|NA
TGTGCCAGCAGGGAGGAGGGCCAGCACTACGAGCAGTACTTC
CASREEGQHYEQYF
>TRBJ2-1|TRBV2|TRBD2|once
TGTGCCAGCAGTCAGGGACTAGCGAGTGAGCAGTTCTTC
CASSQGLASEQFF
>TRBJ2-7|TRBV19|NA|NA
TGTGCCAGCGGGAGCCCCGAGCAGTACTTC
CASGSPEQYF
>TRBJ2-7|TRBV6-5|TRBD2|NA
TGTGCCAGCAGTCCAGGAGCGGGAGCTTACGAGCAGTACTTC
CASSPGAGAYEQYF
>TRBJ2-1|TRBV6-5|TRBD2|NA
TGTGCCAGCAGTTACCAACTAGCGGAGTACAATGAGCAGTTCTTC
CASSYQLAEYNEQFF
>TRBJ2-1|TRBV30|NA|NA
TGTGCCTGGAGTGGCCCCCTTCCGAGCTCCTACAATGAGCAGTTCTTC
CAWSGPLPSSYNEQFF
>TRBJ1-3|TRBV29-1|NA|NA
TGCAGCGTTGAAGCGCGGTTAGCTGGAAACACCATATATTTT
CSVEARLAGNTIYF
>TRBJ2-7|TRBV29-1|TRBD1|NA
TGCAGCGTTCGAACGGGACAGACCTACGAGCAGTACTTC
CSVRTGQTYEQYF
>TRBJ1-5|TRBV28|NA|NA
TGTGCCAGCAGTTTCATAGCGGGCAATCAGCCCCAGCATTTT
CASSFIAGNQPQHF
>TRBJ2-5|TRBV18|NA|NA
TGTGCCAGCTCAAGCTACGGAGAGACCCAGTACTTC
CASSSYGETQYF
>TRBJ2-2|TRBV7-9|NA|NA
TGTGCCAGCAGCCGGCCAGGTAACGGGAACACCGGGGAGCTGTTTTTT
CASSRPGNGNTGELFF
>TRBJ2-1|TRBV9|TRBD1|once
TGTGCCAGCAGCCCCTATGCAGGGGGAATCTATGAGCAGTTCTTC
CASSPYAGGIYEQFF
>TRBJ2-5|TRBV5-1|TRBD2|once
TGCGCCAGCAGCCCCTCGGGACTAGCGGGAGGGACCTTGAGCCAAGAGACCCAGTACTTC
CASSPSGLAGGTLSQETQYF
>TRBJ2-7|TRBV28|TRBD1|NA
TGTGCCAGCAGATCCGGGACAGGGGGGGTGTTC
CASRSGTGGVF
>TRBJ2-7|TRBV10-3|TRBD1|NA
TGTGCCATCAGCCCAGGGGACAGCTCCTACGAGCAGTACTTC
CAISPGDSSYEQYF
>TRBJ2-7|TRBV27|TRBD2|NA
TGTGCCAGCAGCCTGACTAGCGGCTCCTACGAGCAGTACTTC
CASSLTSGSYEQYF
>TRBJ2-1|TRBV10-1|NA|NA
TGCGCCAGCAGTGAACTAGTGGCCAGCTCCTACAATGAGCAGTTCTTC
CASSELVASSYNEQFF
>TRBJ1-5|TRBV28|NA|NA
TGTGCCAGCAGTCTAACAGGGCCTCAGCCCCAGCATTTT
CASSLTGPQPQHF
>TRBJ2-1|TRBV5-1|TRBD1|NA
TGCGCCAGCAGTCAGGGGGAGTCCTACAATGAGCAGTTCTTC
CASSQGESYNEQFF
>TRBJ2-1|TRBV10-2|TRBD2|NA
TGCGCCAGCAGTGAAGTGACTAGCGGGATCAATGAGCAGTTCTTC
CASSEVTSGINEQFF
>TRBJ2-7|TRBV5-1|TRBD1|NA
TGCGCCAGCAGGCCAGGGACAGGGGGTAGCTCCTACGAGCAGTACTTC
CASRPGTGGSSYEQYF
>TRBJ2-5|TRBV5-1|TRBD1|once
TGCGCCAGCAGCATAGGGACAGGGATAGAGACCCAGTACTTC
CASSIGTGIETQYF
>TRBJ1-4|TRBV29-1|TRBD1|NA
TGCAGCGTTGGACAGGGGGGTAATGAAAAACTGTTTTTT
CSVGQGGNEKLFF
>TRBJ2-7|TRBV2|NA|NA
TGTGCCAGCTCCGACAGTCCCTTATCCTACGAGCAGTACTTC
CASSDSPLSYEQYF
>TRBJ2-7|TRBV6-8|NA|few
TGTGCCAGCAGTTACGGCCTGTGTACCTACGAGCAGTACTTC
CASSYGLCTYEQYF
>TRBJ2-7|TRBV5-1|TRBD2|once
TGCGCCAGCAGCCCGGGACTAGTTCGTGAGCAGTACTTC
CASSPGLVREQYF
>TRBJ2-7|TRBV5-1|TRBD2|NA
TGCGCCAGCAGCCAGACAGCGGGAGTAATGGGCGAGCAGTACTTC
CASSQTAGVMGEQYF
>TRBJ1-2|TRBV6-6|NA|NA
TGTGCCAGCAAGGCGGGGGTGAGAATCGATGGCTACACCTTC
CASKAGVRIDGYTF
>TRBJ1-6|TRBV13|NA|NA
TGTGCCAGCAGCTTAGGCCCGGTTACGGGGATCGGGAATTCACCCCTCCACTTT
CASSLGPVTGIGNSPLHF
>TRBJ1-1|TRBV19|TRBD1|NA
TGTGCCAGTAGTCCACCACCTGGGACAGCGAACACTGAAGCTTTCTTT
CASSPPPGTANTEAFF
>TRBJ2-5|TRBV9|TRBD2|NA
TGTGCCAGCAGCGCCGGACTAGCGGGAGTCGGGGAGACCCAGTACTTC
CASSAGLAGVGETQYF
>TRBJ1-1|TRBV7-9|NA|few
TGTGCCAGCAGCTTGAGGACAGTGAACACTGAAGCTTTCTTT
CASSLRTVNTEAFF
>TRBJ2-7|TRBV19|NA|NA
TGTGCCAGTTCTTCAGGGGCCAGGGGCGAGCAGTACTTC
CASSSGARGEQYF